Listed here are 15 T cell receptor beta chains from one sample, sequenced in a study of brain metastases from non-small cell lung cancer. Clones were read by immunoSEQ multiplex PCR, and TCRdb kept only the in-frame ones, dropping some. The sample has about 3,900 clones; around 90% are singletons. The sample taken for sequencing was primary lung tumor tissue. These receptors were collected from a donor at least 40 years old with non-small cell lung cancer.

A remark on this clone: The germline gene is not matched at one end of the junction; a read error may be the cause. The chain employs TRBV18 and TRBJ2-6; 8 bases match TRBD1. Per germline, CDR1 KGHSH and CDR2 LQKENI. This CDR3 comprises 15 residues. The CDR3 DNA follows: TGTGTCAGCTCAACGACAGGGGCCGGGGCCAACGTCCTGACTTTC. It translates to CVSSTTGAGANVLTF. The full variable domain, its missing parts supplied by reference TRBV18 and TRBJ2-6, is NAGVMQNPRHLVRRRGQEARLRCSPMKGHSHVYWYRQLPEEGLKFMVYLQKENIIDESGMPKERFSAEFPKEGPSILRIQQVVRGDSAAYFCVSSTTGAGANVLTFGAGSRLTVL.

The CDR3 is CASSPGLLPGDEQFF. The CDR3, as DNA: TGTGCCAGCAGTCCGGGACTACTCCCGGGGGATGAGCAGTTCTTC. The chain recombines TRBV27 with TRBJ2-1, with 7 positions matching TRBD2. In germline, CDR1 is MNHEY, CDR2 SMNVEV (reference sequence). The CDR3 has 15 amino acids. V shed 5 bases, J shed 8 bases, and the junction held 12 bases outside the gene matches.

The chain uses TRBV7-2 and TRBJ2-1; D not certain. Trimming removed 5 bases at V and 0 bases at J, with 14 bases between. Looked up from germline, CDR1 is SGHTA and CDR2 is FQGNSA. The CDR3 has 16 amino acids. This CDR3 is CASSIGSHGSYNEQFF. CDR3 nucleotides: TGTGCCAGCAGCATAGGTTCCCATGGCTCCTACAATGAGCAGTTCTTC.

The chain has TRBV7-5 and TRBJ2-1. TRBV7-5 is a documented pseudogene. The length of the CDR3 is 16 residues. The CDR3 is CTKSYGLPSSYNEQFF. In DNA, the CDR3 is TGTACCAAAAGCTACGGTCTACCCAGCTCCTACAATGAGCAGTTCTTC.

The V gene is TRBV5-8, the J gene TRBJ1-2; D not resolved. Trimming took 1 base from V and 1 from J, leaving 8 bases between them. The CDR3 sequence is 14 residues long. Germline-derived CDR1 and CDR2 are SGHTS and YDEGEE. CDR3 residues: CASSLSIINYGYTF. The CDR3 DNA reads TGTGCCAGCAGCTTGTCGATAATTAACTATGGCTACACCTTC.

CDR3 sequence reads: CASSFKDTTDTQYF. The DNA of the CDR3 is TGTGCCAGCAGCTTTAAGGACACCACAGATACGCAGTATTTT. V and J are TRBV7-6 and TRBJ2-3; D is possibly TRBD1 (5 bases). CDR3 size: 14 residues. Germline CDR1 and CDR2: SGHVS and FNYEAQ. V shed 3 bases and J shed 2 bases, with 9 bases lying between them.

CDR3 loop: CASSPPTGGPKNKQFF. CDR3 coding DNA: TGTGCCAGCTCACCACCGACGGGAGGGCCGAAGAATAAGCAGTTCTTC. J is TRBJ2-1 and V is TRBV18; 8 bases agree with TRBD2. Per germline, CDR1 KGHSH and CDR2 LQKENI. J gave up 11 bases and V 0 bases, and 12 bases lay outside the gene matches. The CDR3 extends over 16 amino acids.

The rearrangement joins TRBV7-6 to TRBJ2-1, with 7 bases fitting TRBD1. This CDR3 has 15 residues. V lost 5 bases, J lost 6 bases, and 10 bases stayed unmatched. Germline assignment: CDR1 SGHVS and CDR2 FNYEAQ. The CDR3: CASSPPGRGLNEQFF. The CDR3 coding sequence is TGTGCCAGCAGCCCTCCGGGAAGGGGGCTCAATGAGCAGTTCTTC.

This chain joins TRBV14 and TRBJ2-5; a possible D gene is TRBD2 (6 bases). The V end was cut by 4 bases, the J end by 3 bases, with 15 bases between. The CDR3 has 15 residues. Germline CDR1 SGHDN, CDR2 FVKESK. The CDR3 is CASSPFLAREETQYF. The DNA for the CDR3 is TGTGCCAGCAGCCCTTTCCTAGCGAGAGAAGAGACCCAGTACTTC. The full variable domain, rest sourced from reference TRBV14 and TRBJ2-5, is EAGVTQFPSHSVIEKGQTVTLRCDPISGHDNLYWYRRVMGKEIKFLLHFVKESKQDESGMPNNRFLAERTGGTYSTLKVQPAELEDSGVYFCASSPFLAREETQYFGPGTRLLVL.

To note about this clone: Other DNA sequences of this sample code for an identical CDR3. V and J are TRBV7-9 and TRBJ2-7; no clear D gene. V was pared by 1 base and J by 2 bases, with 3 bases between. Germline V gene sequence: CDR1 SEHNR, CDR2 FQNEAQ (reference sequence). CDR3 length equals 12 residues. The CDR3 protein is CASSLVAYEQYF. DNA for the CDR3: TGTGCCAGCAGCTTAGTCGCCTACGAGCAGTACTTC.

This clone was counted once. Written as DNA, the CDR3 is TGTGCCAGCAGCTTCGGGGAGCAGTTCTTC. Protein: CASSFGEQFF. The chain has TRBV7-9 and TRBJ2-1; D gene uncertain. This CDR3 is built from 10 residues. Trimming stripped 3 bases from V and 10 bases from J, with 4 bases between. CDR1 is SEHNR and CDR2 is FQNEAQ in the germline V gene (reference sequence).

This CDR3 reads CASSGPTSGRVDTQYF. The CDR3 DNA follows: TGCGCCAGCAGCGGCCCGACTAGCGGGAGAGTAGATACGCAGTATTTT. The rearrangement links TRBV5-1 to TRBJ2-3; 12 bases line up with TRBD2. Per the germline V gene, CDR1 is SGHRS and CDR2 is YFSETQ. The V and J ends lost 4 bases and 5 bases, in that order; junction bases with no gene match: 8. CDR3 length: 16 residues.

V and J are TRBV24-1 and TRBJ2-3; no clear D gene. The CDR3 extends over 16 amino acids. V lost 3 bases and J lost 0, with 12 bases in between. Germline assignment: CDR1 KGHDR and CDR2 SFDVKD. The CDR3 region is CATSDVQGYSTDTQYF. The CDR3 DNA reads TGTGCCACCAGTGATGTCCAAGGGTACAGCACAGATACGCAGTATTTT.

This chain links TRBV12-3 or TRBV12-4 with TRBJ1-2; D not certain. The CDR3 loop spans 12 amino acids. Trimming cost V 3 bases and J 2 bases, with 4 bases left between them. The CDR3 DNA reads as TGTGCCAGCAGTTTTATGAACTATGGCTACACCTTC. This codes for CASSFMNYGYTF.

The V gene is TRBV19, the J gene TRBJ2-4; 15 nucleotides align to TRBD2. The CDR3 runs to 14 residues. In germline, CDR1 is LNHDA, CDR2 SQIVND (reference sequence). With 4 bases clipped from V and 10 bases from J, the junction kept 2 bases outside the gene matches. The CDR3 coding sequence is TGTGCCAGTAGTAACGGACTAGCGGGGGGGATTCAGTACTTC. Translation: CASSNGLAGGIQYF.